The entry below gives a single T cell receptor (beta chain) sequence along with its context. Germline trimming cut 5 bases from V and 4 bases from J; bases unmatched to any gene: 8. There are 15 residues in the CDR3. CDR1 is SNHLY and CDR2 is FYNNEI in the germline V gene. This sample was taken from a study of blood T cell repertoires in COVID-19. Study-wide background: Researchers got acute and convalescent COVID-19 samples from the United States, Italy and Spain. The analysed material was cDNA or gDNA that came from T cells, B-cell-depleted T cells, or PBMCs.

The authors' processing: Amplification of reference gene primers provided the estimated nucleated cell counts. Clones were read by immunoSEQ multiplex PCR, and TCRdb kept only the in-frame ones, dropping some. V, J and clone size derive from that table, while D and trimming were established from the DNA sequence. The sample yields about 97,000 clones, about nine tenths seen once. This chain joins TRBV2 and TRBJ2-7; 10 nucleotides match TRBD2. The sequenced material came from peripheral blood. This TCR was sampled from a man aged 45-65 years with acute or convalescent COVID-19. In DNA, the CDR3 is TGTGCCAGCAGTCGGGAGCGGGGGGGTGAGTACGAGCAGTACTTC. This codes for CASSRERGGEYEQYF.